The 10 T cell receptor beta chains presented below share a single source sample, sequenced in a study of shared clonotypes between healthy human individuals. TCRdb's copy holds only in-frame clones and misses some; the assay was immunoSEQ multiplex PCR. The sample has about 1.5 million clones; 95% to 99% are singletons. Material for sequencing was naive CD4+ T cells sorted from blood. The subset denotes: CD45RA+ positively selected. The source of these receptors is a man under 40 in good health.

This chain uses TRBV5-1 with TRBJ2-3, with D possibly being TRBD1 (5 bases). Germline V CDR1 and CDR2: SGHRS, YFSETQ. CDR3 length equals 14 residues. Trimming removed 0 bases from V and 2 bases from J, with 7 bases in between. The CDR3 coding sequence is TGCGCCAGCAGCTTGGAGACAGCCACAGATACGCAGTATTTT. This sequence encodes CASSLETATDTQYF.

The rearrangement uses TRBV19 and TRBJ2-2, with unresolved D. The CDR3 loop spans 10 amino acids. CDR1 and CDR2 (germline): LNHDA, SQIVND (reference sequence). V dropped 10 bases and J dropped 4 bases, with 4 bases sitting between them. The CDR3 DNA reads as TGTGCCAATAGCACCGGGGAGCTGTTTTTT. Protein sequence: CANSTGELFF.

V and J are TRBV18 and TRBJ2-2; unclear D gene. Trimming shortened V by 1 base and J by 6 bases, and 6 bases separated the two germline ends. There are 13 residues in the CDR3. Per the germline V gene, CDR1 is KGHSH and CDR2 is LQKENI. CDR3 in DNA: TGTGCCAGCTCACCACGTTCCCCCGGGGAGCTGTTTTTT. Translating gives CASSPRSPGELFF.

This chain connects TRBV14 to TRBJ2-3; either TRBD1 or TRBD2 may fit D (5 bases each). This CDR3 region has 12 residues. V gave up 1 base and J gave up 11 bases, with 10 bases separating them. Germline V gives CDR1 SGHDN, CDR2 FVKESK. In DNA, the CDR3 is TGTGCCAGCAGCCAAGGGGGGTCCCAGCAGTATTTT. Translation gives CASSQGGSQQYF.

The CDR3: CASSPTGRAKNIQYF. The CDR3 DNA is TGTGCCAGCAGCCCCACCGGGCGAGCCAAAAACATTCAGTACTTC. The chain links TRBV7-9 to TRBJ2-4; D remains unclear. The V gene lost 5 bases and the J gene lost 0 bases, with 11 bases spanning the gap. The CDR3 covers 15 residues. Germline-derived CDR1 and CDR2 are SEHNR and FQNEAQ (reference sequence). Full variable domain (outside the CDR3, taken from reference TRBV7-9 and TRBJ2-4): DTGVSQNPRHKITKRGQNVTFRCDPISEHNRLYWYRQTLGQGPEFLTYFQNEAQLEKSRLLSDRFSAERPKGSFSTLEIQRTEQGDSAMYLCASSPTGRAKNIQYFGAGTRLSVL.

V and J are TRBV29-1 and TRBJ1-1, with D possibly matching TRBD1 (5 bases). The CDR3 spans 15 residues. Deletions cut 4 bases from V and 3 bases from J, with 18 bases between. CDR1 is SQVTM and CDR2 is ANQGSEA in the germline V gene. The CDR3 DNA is TGCAGCGTTGCGCTACCTCCCTCGGGGGACACTGAAGCTTTCTTT. Its translation is CSVALPPSGDTEAFF. The full variable domain, completed using reference TRBV29-1 and TRBJ1-1, is SAVISQKPSRDICQRGTSLTIQCQVDSQVTMMFWYRQQPGQSLTLIATANQGSEATYESGFVIDKFPISRPNLTFSTLTVSNMSPEDSSIYLCSVALPPSGDTEAFFGQGTRLTVV.

V usage is TRBV28 and J usage is TRBJ2-7; a possible D gene is TRBD2 (6 bases). Trimming shortened V by 0 bases and J by 10 bases, and 7 bases separated the two germline ends. The length of the CDR3 is 11 residues. The germline CDR1 and CDR2 sequences are MDHEN and SYDVKM. CDR3 coding DNA: TGTGCCAGCAGTTTATGGGGAGGACAGTACTTC. This codes for CASSLWGGQYF.

CDR3 in amino acids: CASSPGGWTQYF. The CDR3 nucleotides read TGTGCCAGCTCACCTGGGGGTTGGACCCAGTACTTC. The chain joins TRBV18 to TRBJ2-5; D may be TRBD1 or TRBD2 (5 bases each). The germline V gene encodes CDR1 KGHSH and CDR2 LQKENI. This CDR3 region has 12 residues. Trimming shortened V by 3 bases and J by 7 bases, and 9 bases separated the two germline ends.

The J gene is TRBJ2-7, the V gene TRBV2, with D perhaps given as TRBD1 or TRBD2 (6 bases each). This CDR3 has 14 amino acids. The V gene's germline CDR1 is SNHLY and CDR2 FYNNEI. Between the trimmed V and J ends, which lost 6 bases and 2 bases, there was a span of 14 bases. CDR3 DNA sequence: TGTGCCAGCAGGGGAACGGGGGCGACCTACGAGCAGTACTTC. Its translation is CASRGTGATYEQYF.

The chain is built from TRBV11-2 and TRBJ2-5, with D possibly called TRBD1 or TRBD2 (5 bases each). This CDR3 spans 14 amino acids. Germline-derived CDR1 and CDR2 are SGHAT and FQNNGV. Between the trimmed V and J ends, which lost 5 bases and 1 base, there was a span of 11 bases. The CDR3 region is CASSRRGIQETQYF. CDR3 in DNA: TGTGCCAGCAGCCGCCGGGGCATCCAAGAGACCCAGTACTTC. Based on the CDR3 plus reference TRBV11-2 and TRBJ2-5, the full variable domain is EAGVAQSPRYKIIEKRQSVAFWCNPISGHATLYWYQQILGQGPKLLIQFQNNGVVDDSQLPKDRFSAERLKGVDSTLKIQPAKLEDSAVYLCASSRRGIQETQYFGPGTRLLVL.